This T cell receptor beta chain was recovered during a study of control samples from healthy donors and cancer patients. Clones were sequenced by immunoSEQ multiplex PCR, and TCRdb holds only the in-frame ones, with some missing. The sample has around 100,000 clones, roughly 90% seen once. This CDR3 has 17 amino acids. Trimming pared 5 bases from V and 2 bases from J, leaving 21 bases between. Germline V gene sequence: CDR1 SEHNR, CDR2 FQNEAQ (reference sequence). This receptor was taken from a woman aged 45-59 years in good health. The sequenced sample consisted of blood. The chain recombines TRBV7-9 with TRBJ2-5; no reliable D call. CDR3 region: CASSLQGVGMRQETQYF. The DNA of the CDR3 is TGTGCCAGCAGCCTACAAGGCGTGGGTATGAGGCAAGAGACCCAGTACTTC. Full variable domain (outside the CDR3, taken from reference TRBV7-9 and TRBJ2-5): DTGVSQNPRHKITKRGQNVTFRCDPISEHNRLYWYRQTLGQGPEFLTYFQNEAQLEKSRLLSDRFSAERPKGSFSTLEIQRTEQGDSAMYLCASSLQGVGMRQETQYFGPGTRLLVL.